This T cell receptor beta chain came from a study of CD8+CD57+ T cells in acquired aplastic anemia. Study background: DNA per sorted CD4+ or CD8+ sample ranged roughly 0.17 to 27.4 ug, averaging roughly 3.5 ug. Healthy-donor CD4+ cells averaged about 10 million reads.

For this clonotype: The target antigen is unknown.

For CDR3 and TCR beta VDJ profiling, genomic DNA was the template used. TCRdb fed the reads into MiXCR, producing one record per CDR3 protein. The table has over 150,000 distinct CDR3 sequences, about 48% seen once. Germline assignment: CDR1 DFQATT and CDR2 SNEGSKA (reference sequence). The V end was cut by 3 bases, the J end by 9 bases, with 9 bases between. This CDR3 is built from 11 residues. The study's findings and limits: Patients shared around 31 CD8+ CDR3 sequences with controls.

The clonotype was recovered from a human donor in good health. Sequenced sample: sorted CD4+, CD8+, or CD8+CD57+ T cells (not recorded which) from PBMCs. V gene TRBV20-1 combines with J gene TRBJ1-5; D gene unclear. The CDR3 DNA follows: TGCAGTGCTAGGCTCATCCGGCCCCAGCATTTT. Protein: CSARLIRPQHF.